This T cell receptor (beta chain) derives from a study of shared clonotypes between healthy human individuals (dated by TCRdb to the early 2020s). Study-level background: The cohort included three men and a couple of women between 18 and 49 years of age. Per donor, three plates each were used for CD4 naive and CD4 memory, two for CD8 naive, and one for CD8 memory. Blood TCR repertoires of about five healthy adults were deeply sequenced to estimate repertoire size and the extent of clonotype sharing between individuals. Different laboratories and diverse techniques were used to prepare libraries and sequence TCR repertoires, to increase sequencing depth and limit assay-specific biases. Per donor, leukapheresis produced somewhere between about 0.94 and 9 billion PBMCs.

CDR1 and CDR2 (LNHDA, SQIVND) derive from the germline V gene (reference sequence). V is cut back by 2 bases and J by 1 base, with 4 bases in the junction unmatched. Taken from cysteine to phenylalanine, the CDR3 has 15 residues. Left in the record is the CDR3 DNA by itself, 45 bases read in frame from the first base. With respect to this clone: The antigen this receptor binds is unknown. No quality values exist for individual bases; no much larger clone is one base distant.

The research as a whole found: Pairwise subsampling led to the expectation that sequencing depth would affect the degree of clonotype sharing among donors. When a handful of donors were compared, the shared fraction of clonotypes was around 5% for naive CD4, 3.5% for naive CD8, about 2.5% for memory CD4, and 0.35% to 0.4% for memory CD8. Incomplete sequencing was indicated by rarefaction of sorted-subset datasets, despite the large sequencing depth. Clonotypes shared by all four sorted-subset donors showed higher generation probabilities than non-shared clonotypes. Sampling was restricted to blood, and TCR repertoires in tissue are likely to differ from TCR repertoires in blood. Naive subsets generally had larger estimated clonotype richness than memory subsets. Because the study included a small number of donors, the genetic and exposure-history diversity represented was limited.

TCR CDR3 regions were amplified from genomic DNA by multiplex PCR using the deep immunoSEQ assay. Extracted genomic DNA from each cell subset was distributed evenly across all wells of several immunoSEQ 96-well plates, and each plate was treated as a replicate. For sorted subsets, 150 to 250 ng genomic DNA, equal to approximately 30,000 T cell genomes, was loaded into each replicate PCR. Purified libraries were quantified with a Qubit 3.0 fluorometer, sized on a Bioanalyzer 2100, and re-quantified with the KAPA Library Quantification kit. Every immunoSEQ 96-well plate was sequenced on a separate single-read 150-cycle Illumina NextSeq 550 flow cell. Turning to the authors' computational methods: Because the immunoSEQ output included only junctional sequences and no quality scores, the filtering could not be the same as the filtering used for full-length reads. Sequences were annotated with PyIR, a Python wrapper for IgBLAST v1.9, and V/J genes and CDR3 were assigned using IMGT germline references. Reads were filtered out if the reads had weak V/J assignments (E-value above 1e-6), no CDR3, stop codons, out-of-frame junctions, or ambiguous translated residues. V3J clonotypes were defined by identical inferred V gene, J gene, and CDR3 amino acid sequence. Percentage overlap between repertoires was calculated by dividing the number of shared unique clonotypes by the size of the smaller repertoire. RTK rarefaction, the Chao1 estimator, and Recon v2.1 estimates of unobserved clonotypes were used to assess repertoire richness. OLGA was used to compute generation probabilities for all TCRbeta clonotypes that the gDNA method yielded from several donors. In its TCRdb copy, this immuneACCESS table keeps in-frame sequences only and misses some clones. Where compared with another copy, unresolved V genes explain less than half of these, and the others have no known cause. That table gives V, J and clone size, and the DNA gave D and trimming. Recorded for this sample are hundreds of thousands of clones; approximately 74% of them occurred a single time. The ten largest clones take up about 1.7% of the sample.

Donors were healthy HIV-negative adults with no recently reported acute infections or vaccinations. All donors were Caucasian adults living in Nashville, Tennessee, USA. CD4+ T cells were enriched through magnetic negative selection, after which naive cells were positively selected on CD45RA and the remaining negative fraction served as the memory subset. After blood collection by leukapheresis, PBMCs were isolated using Ficoll-Histopaque density gradient centrifugation and then cryopreserved in the vapor phase of liquid nitrogen. Purity and quantity of every magnetically sorted T cell population were checked by analytical flow cytometry. Each sorted fraction had its genomic DNA isolated and then quantified by UV absorbance on a Nanodrop 2000c.

This receptor chain uses TRBV19 and TRBJ1-2; 7 junctional bases match TRBD1. The receptor was isolated from a woman younger than 45 in good health. Material for sequencing was memory CD4+ T cells sorted from blood. The label giving this sample's cell subset or site can be read as: CD45RA-negative fraction. The CDR3 protein is CASSIQQGDNYGYTF. The DNA sequence is as follows: TGTGCCAGTAGTATACAGCAGGGGGATAACTATGGCTACACCTTC. Supplemented by the reference TRBV19 and TRBJ1-2 proteins around the CDR3, the complete variable domain is DGGITQSPKYLFRKEGQNVTLSCEQNLNHDAMYWYRQDPGQGLRLIYYSQIVNDFQKGDIAEGYSVSREKKESFPLTVTSAQKNPTAFYLCASSIQQGDNYGYTFGSGTRLTVV.